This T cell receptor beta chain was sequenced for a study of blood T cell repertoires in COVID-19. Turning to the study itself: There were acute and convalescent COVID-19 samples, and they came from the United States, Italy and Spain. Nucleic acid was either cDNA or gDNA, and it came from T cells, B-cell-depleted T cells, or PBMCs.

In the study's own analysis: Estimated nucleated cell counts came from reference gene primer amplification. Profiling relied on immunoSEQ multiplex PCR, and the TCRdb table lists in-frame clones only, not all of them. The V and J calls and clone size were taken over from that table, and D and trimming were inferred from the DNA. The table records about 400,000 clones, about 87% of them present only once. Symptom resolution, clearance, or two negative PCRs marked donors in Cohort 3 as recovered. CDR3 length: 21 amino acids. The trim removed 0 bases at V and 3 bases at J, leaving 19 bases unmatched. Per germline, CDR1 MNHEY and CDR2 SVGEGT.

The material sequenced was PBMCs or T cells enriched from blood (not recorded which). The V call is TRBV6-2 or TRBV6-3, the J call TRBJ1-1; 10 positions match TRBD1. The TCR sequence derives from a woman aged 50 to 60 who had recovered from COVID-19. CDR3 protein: CASSYSYDRGRWRRVDTEAFF. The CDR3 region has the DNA TGTGCCAGCAGTTACTCGTACGACAGGGGGCGATGGAGGCGAGTGGACACTGAAGCTTTCTTT.